This T cell receptor (beta chain) is from a study of T cells after yellow fever vaccination. Study-wide background: Preparing low-cell-number fractions relied on SMART-Seq v4 Ultra Low Input. Points from the study as a whole: Researchers report a weaker secondary response that nonetheless peaked faster, day 5 versus 15. There was a small share of clonotypes that showed up in both the CD4 and CD8 compartments.

The V gene lost 4 bases and the J gene lost 3 bases, with 7 bases spanning the gap. The germline CDR1 and CDR2 sequences are MNHEY and SVGAGI. CDR3 size: 13 residues. Only a few counts were recorded for this clonotype. Its specificity is unknown. TCR cDNA, made by 5'RACE template switching, carried an added universal primer site and UMIs. TCRdb re-derived calls from the 5' RACE reads in MiXCR, one entry per CDR3 protein. The data contain about 160,000 distinct CDR3 sequences, 6% to 7.5% of them seen just once; the ten biggest clones take up roughly 2.5%. The rearrangement links TRBV6-5 to TRBJ1-5, with D uncertain. Sequenced here: CD4+ T cells sorted from PBMCs, sampled about 5 days after the first yellow fever vaccination. The receptor was isolated from a young man who received the YFV17D yellow fever vaccine. The CDR3 DNA is TGTGCCAGCAGTTTGTATGCCAATCAGCCCCAGCATTTT. Its protein product is CASSLYANQPQHF.